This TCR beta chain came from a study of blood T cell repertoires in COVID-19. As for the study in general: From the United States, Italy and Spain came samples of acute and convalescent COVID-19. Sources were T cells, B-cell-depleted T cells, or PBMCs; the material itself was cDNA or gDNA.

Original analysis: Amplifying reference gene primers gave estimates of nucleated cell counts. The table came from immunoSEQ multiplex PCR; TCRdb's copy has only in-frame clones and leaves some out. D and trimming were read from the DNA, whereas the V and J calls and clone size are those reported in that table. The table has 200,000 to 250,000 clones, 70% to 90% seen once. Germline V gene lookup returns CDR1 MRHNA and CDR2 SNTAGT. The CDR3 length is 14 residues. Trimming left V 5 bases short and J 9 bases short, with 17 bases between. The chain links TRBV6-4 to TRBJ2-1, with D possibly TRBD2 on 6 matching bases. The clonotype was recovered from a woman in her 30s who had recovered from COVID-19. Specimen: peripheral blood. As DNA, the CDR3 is TGTGCCAGCAGTCCGGGCGGGGAAATCGGTGAGCAGTTCTTC. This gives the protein CASSPGGEIGEQFF.